Following are 14 T cell receptor beta chains from one sample sequenced in a study of T cells in Graves' hyperthyroidism and ophthalmopathy. TCR beta CDR3 sequences were amplified from RNA transcripts. The HTBI primer set was used in a first-round RT-PCR of the TCR CDR3. TCRdb passed the multiplex PCR reads through MiXCR, listing each CDR3 protein once. The sample contains about 380,000 distinct CDR3 sequences, about 14% of which appear only once. The sequenced sample consisted of blood. The source of these receptors is a young woman with Graves' ophthalmopathy.

There are many counts of this clonotype. The chain links TRBV12-3 or TRBV12-4 to TRBJ2-1; 8 bases map to TRBD2. The CDR3 contains 15 residues. Losses at the gene ends were 6 bases for V and 9 bases for J; bases not matched to a gene: 13. The CDR3 bases are TGTGCCAGCAGCTTACCCGGCGGGGGGCAGGTTGAGCAGTTCTTC. This codes for CASSLPGGGQVEQFF.

The V and J genes are TRBV18 and TRBJ2-7, with 8 nucleotides matching TRBD1. The CDR3 totals 16 residues. V lost 3 bases to trimming and J lost 1 base; unmatched junction nucleotides: 8. Germline CDR1 reads KGHSH; CDR2 reads LQKENI. The CDR3 protein is CASSPSGQAPSYEQYF. The DNA for the CDR3 is TGTGCCAGCTCACCTTCGGGACAGGCCCCTTCCTACGAGCAGTACTTC. The full variable domain, in which reference TRBV18 and TRBJ2-7 provide the parts outside the CDR3, is NAGVMQNPRHLVRRRGQEARLRCSPMKGHSHVYWYRQLPEEGLKFMVYLQKENIIDESGMPKERFSAEFPKEGPSILRIQQVVRGDSAAYFCASSPSGQAPSYEQYFGPGTRLTVT.

This clonotype was observed a few times. A read error may explain this, as a much larger clone is one base away. The rearrangement uses TRBV12-3 or TRBV12-4 and TRBJ1-2; 7 positions agree with TRBD1. This CDR3 is built from 11 residues. Here the CDR3 DNA reads TGTGCCAGCACCGACAGGGCTGGCTGCACCTTC. Its translation: CASTDRAGCTF.

This clonotype came up many times. The CDR3 loop is CASRKNRQSSYNSPLHF. CDR3 coding DNA: TGTGCCAGCAGAAAAAACAGGCAAAGCTCCTATAATTCACCCCTCCACTTT. The chain employs TRBV28 and TRBJ1-6; perhaps TRBD1 as D (5 bases). This CDR3 region has 17 residues. Between the trimmed V and J ends, which lost 6 bases and 0 bases, there was a span of 15 bases. From germline, CDR1 is MDHEN and CDR2 SYDVKM. The whole variable domain, remainder taken from reference TRBV28 and TRBJ1-6, is DVKVTQSSRYLVKRTGEKVFLECVQDMDHENMFWYRQDPGLGLRLIYFSYDVKMKEKGDIPEGYSVSREKKERFSLILESASTNQTSMYLCASRKNRQSSYNSPLHFGNGTRLTVT.

With respect to this clonotype: A much larger clone differs by one base, so this may be a read error. The CDR3 sequence: CATSDPAGGQDEQLF. Here the CDR3 DNA reads TGTGCCACCAGTGACCCAGCGGGGGGGCAGGATGAGCAGCTCTTC. The J gene is TRBJ2-1, the V gene TRBV24-1; 10 nucleotides align to TRBD2. Germline CDR1 reads KGHDR; CDR2 reads SFDVKD. The CDR3 contains 15 residues.

This clonotype was detected many times. The rearrangement uses TRBV11-2 and TRBJ1-4, with D uncertain. In germline, CDR1 is SGHAT, CDR2 FQNNGV. The CDR3 runs to 15 residues. The V and J ends lost 0 bases and 8 bases respectively, with 13 bases between them. Written as DNA, the CDR3 is TGTGCCAGCAGCTTAGATCCGTTGTGGCACGAAAAACTGTTTTTT. Translation: CASSLDPLWHEKLFF. Looking up the rest from reference TRBV11-2 and TRBJ1-4 gives the full variable domain: EAGVAQSPRYKIIEKRQSVAFWCNPISGHATLYWYQQILGQGPKLLIQFQNNGVVDDSQLPKDRFSAERLKGVDSTLKIQPAKLEDSAVYLCASSLDPLWHEKLFFGSGTQLSVL.

This clonotype has at least ten counts. This chain joins TRBV20-1 and TRBJ2-7, with TRBD1 as a possible D gene (6 bases). From germline, CDR1 is DFQATT and CDR2 SNEGSKA (reference sequence). V was trimmed by 3 bases and J by 2 bases, leaving 20 bases between them. The CDR3 consists of 16 residues. DNA of the CDR3: TGCAGTGCTAGGGATAGCCCGGGACACGGTACCTACGAGCAGTACTTC. Residues: CSARDSPGHGTYEQYF.

Of note for this clonotype: A much larger clonotype is one base distant, so this may be a read error. V and J are TRBV3-1 and TRBJ1-2; maybe TRBD1 (5 bases). Trimming pared 8 bases from V and 8 bases from J, leaving 18 bases between. The germline V gene has CDR1 LGHDT and CDR2 YNNKEL (reference sequence). The CDR3 contains 13 residues. The CDR3 DNA follows: TGTGCCAGCGGCGGGGACTCCCGGGAGGGCTACACCTTC. This sequence encodes CASGGDSREGYTF.

This clonotype was counted a few times. Here the CDR3 reads CASSLMVLAGITDTQYF. The DNA of the CDR3 is TGTGCCAGCAGCTTAATGGTACTAGCGGGGATCACAGATACGCAGTATTTT. The chain joins TRBV7-8 to TRBJ2-3; 10 bases match TRBD2. The CDR3 loop spans 17 amino acids. The V segment lost 2 bases and the J segment 2 bases; nucleotides outside the gene matches: 7. In germline, CDR1 is SGHVS, CDR2 FQNEAQ.

This clonotype showed up just a few times. This chain joins TRBV2 and TRBJ1-6; D uncertain. The CDR3 extends over 14 amino acids. Trimming pared 4 bases from V and 7 bases from J, leaving 11 bases between. Germline assignment: CDR1 SNHLY and CDR2 FYNNEI. The CDR3 DNA reads TGTGCCAGCAGTGCCGGGAGCCCCAATTCACCCCTCCACTTT. Translation: CASSAGSPNSPLHF.

This clonotype was counted at least ten times. The rearrangement links TRBV20-1 to TRBJ2-7; a possible D gene is TRBD2 (7 bases). The CDR3 length is 17 residues. Germline loops: CDR1 DFQATT, CDR2 SNEGSKA (reference sequence). With 0 bases removed from V and 2 bases from J, the gap between germline ends came to 20 bases. DNA of the CDR3: TGCAGTGCTAGAGAACGTTACTTCGGGGGGCGCGCCTACGAGCAGTACTTC. It specifies CSARERYFGGRAYEQYF.

This clonotype has at least ten counts. The V gene is TRBV27, the J gene TRBJ2-1; 7 bases align to TRBD1. V shed 4 bases and J 7 bases; nucleotides not matched to a gene: 7. Germline assignment: CDR1 MNHEY and CDR2 SMNVEV (reference sequence). The CDR3 runs 14 residues. CDR3 protein: CASSSSTGWNEQFF. DNA of the CDR3: TGTGCCAGCAGTTCGTCGACAGGGTGGAATGAGCAGTTCTTC.

This clonotype has ten or more counts. The chain recombines TRBV30 with TRBJ1-5; D is unclear. The CDR3 consists of 13 residues. The V and J ends lost 2 bases and 4 bases respectively, with 9 bases between them. Per germline, CDR1 GTSNPN and CDR2 SVGIG (reference sequence). The CDR3 protein is CAWSRVANQPQHF. CDR3 coding DNA: TGTGCCTGGAGTAGGGTAGCGAATCAGCCCCAGCATTTT. Using reference TRBV30 and TRBJ1-5 for the parts outside the CDR3, the full variable domain is SQTIHQWPATLVQPVGSPLSLECTVEGTSNPNLYWYRQAAGRGLQLLFYSVGIGQISSEVPQNLSASRPQDRQFILSSKKLLLSDSGFYLCAWSRVANQPQHFGDGTRLSIL.

This clonotype has at least ten counts. The CDR3 loop reads CASTAVNEQFF. CDR3 sequence (DNA): TGTGCCAGCACGGCTGTGAATGAGCAGTTCTTC. The chain has TRBV11-2 and TRBJ2-1; D is ambiguous. This CDR3 comprises 11 residues. V was shortened by 7 bases and J by 7 bases, with 8 bases between the two germline ends. Germline V lookup: CDR1 SGHAT, CDR2 FQNNGV.